Reported below is one T cell receptor (beta chain). This record belongs to a study of blood T cell repertoires in COVID-19. Everyone who took part was 18 to 89 years old, and they came from 24 US areas. Clinical history reported by participants formed the basis on which cohorts were assigned. In the authors' workflow: Estimates of nucleated cell counts were drawn from the amplification of reference gene primers. Assay used: immunoSEQ multiplex PCR; TCRdb lists only in-frame clones, some missing. V and J calls and clone size are copied from that table; D and trimming were computed from the DNA. Here the sample spans fewer than 300,000 clones, about 93% being singletons. Trimming stripped 3 bases from V and 7 bases from J, with 11 bases between. The germline V gene has CDR1 SGHRS and CDR2 YFSETQ. The CDR3 is 13 residues long.

The receptor was derived from a woman in her twenties or thirties who had recovered from COVID-19. The chain employs TRBV5-1 and TRBJ1-3; D is perhaps TRBD1 (6 bases). Sequencing was done on a sample of PBMCs or T cells enriched from blood (not recorded which). The CDR3 loop is CASSWTQGNTIYF. Written as DNA, the CDR3 is TGCGCCAGCAGCTGGACTCAGGGGAACACCATATATTTT.